The T cell receptor beta chain described here comes from a study of T cell responses to AZD1222 COVID-19 vaccine. Germline V gives CDR1 LGHDT, CDR2 YNNKEL (reference sequence). CDR3 length: 13 residues. V was trimmed by 1 base and J by 1 base, leaving 3 bases between them. Clones were read by immunoSEQ multiplex PCR, and TCRdb kept only the in-frame ones, dropping some. The table has 100,000 to 150,000 clones, 88% seen once; the top ten hold roughly 7.4%. The receptor comes from an adult in good health. The chain has TRBV3-1 (or the pseudogene TRBV3-2) and TRBJ2-3; no reliable D call. Material: peripheral blood, obtained on day 0 of AZD1222 vaccination. The CDR3 DNA reads TGTGCCAGCAGCCAAGCCCGCACAGATACGCAGTATTTT. Amino acid sequence: CASSQARTDTQYF.